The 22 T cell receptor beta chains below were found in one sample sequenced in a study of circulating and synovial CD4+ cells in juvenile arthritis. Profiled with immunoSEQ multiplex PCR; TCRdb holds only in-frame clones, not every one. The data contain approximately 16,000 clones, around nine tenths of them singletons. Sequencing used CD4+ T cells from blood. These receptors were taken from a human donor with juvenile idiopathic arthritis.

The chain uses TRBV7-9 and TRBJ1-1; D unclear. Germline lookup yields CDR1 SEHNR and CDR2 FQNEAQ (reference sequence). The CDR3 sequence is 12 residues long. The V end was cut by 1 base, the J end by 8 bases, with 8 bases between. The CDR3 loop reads CASSLGWPEAFF. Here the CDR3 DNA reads TGTGCCAGCAGCTTAGGCTGGCCCGAAGCTTTCTTT.

The CDR3 nucleotides are TGTGCCAGTAGAAACATCCTAGCGGGAGGGCCTGAGCAGTTCTTC. Protein: CASRNILAGGPEQFF. V gene TRBV19 combines with J gene TRBJ2-1; 12 positions match TRBD2. This CDR3 contains 15 residues. CDR1 LNHDA and CDR2 SQIVND come from the germline V gene (reference sequence). The junction had 9 bases not matched to a gene; V was cut back by 6 bases and J by 9 bases.

In DNA form, the CDR3 reads TGTGCCAGCAGCTACAGGACTAGCGGTTACAATGAGCAGTTCTTC. Protein product: CASSYRTSGYNEQFF. The chain carries TRBV7-2 and TRBJ2-1; 10 nucleotides agree with TRBD2. Germline CDR1 SGHTA, CDR2 FQGNSA. This CDR3 has 15 residues. The J segment lost 4 bases and the V segment lost 4 bases, leaving 4 bases of the junction unmatched.

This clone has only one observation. The CDR3 coding sequence is TGCGCCAGCAGCGGGACCGGGACAGGGGCCGAGCAGTACTTC. Translating gives CASSGTGTGAEQYF. The rearrangement uses TRBV5-1 and TRBJ2-7; 10 bases agree with TRBD1. V dropped 4 bases and J dropped 6; count of bases not matched to a gene: 7. Germline V lookup: CDR1 SGHRS, CDR2 YFSETQ. The CDR3 consists of 14 residues.

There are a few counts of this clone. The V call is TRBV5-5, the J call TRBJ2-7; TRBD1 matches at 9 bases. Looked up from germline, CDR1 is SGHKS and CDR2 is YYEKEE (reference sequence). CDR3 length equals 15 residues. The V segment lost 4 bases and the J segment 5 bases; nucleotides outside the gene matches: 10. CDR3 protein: CASSPRTGVGDEQYF. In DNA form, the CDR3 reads TGTGCCAGCAGCCCGCGGACAGGGGTCGGTGACGAGCAGTACTTC.

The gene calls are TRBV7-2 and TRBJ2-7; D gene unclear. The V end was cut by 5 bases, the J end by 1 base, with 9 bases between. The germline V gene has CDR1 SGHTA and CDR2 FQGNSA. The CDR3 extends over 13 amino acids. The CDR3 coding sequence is TGTGCCAGCAGCCTCCACGGGTCCTACGAGCAGTACTTC. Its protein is CASSLHGSYEQYF. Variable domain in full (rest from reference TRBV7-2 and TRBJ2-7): GAGVSQSPSNKVTEKGKDVELRCDPISGHTALYWYRQSLGQGLEFLIYFQGNSAPDKSGLPSDRFSAERTGGSVSTLTIQRTQQEDSAVYLCASSLHGSYEQYFGPGTRLTVT.

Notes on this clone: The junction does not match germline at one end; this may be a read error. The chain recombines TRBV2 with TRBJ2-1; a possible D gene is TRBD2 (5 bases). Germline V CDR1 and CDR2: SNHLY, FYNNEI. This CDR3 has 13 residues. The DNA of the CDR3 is TGTGCCAGCACCCGGACGGAGGTCAATGAGAAGTTCTTC. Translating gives CASTRTEVNEKFF.

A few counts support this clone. The CDR3 DNA reads TGTGCCAGCACCCTCATTACAGCTGGAAACACCATATATTTT. It specifies CASTLITAGNTIYF. The rearrangement joins TRBV7-9 to TRBJ1-3; D gene ambiguous. This CDR3 has 14 residues. Germline V gene lookup returns CDR1 SEHNR and CDR2 FQNEAQ (reference sequence). V shed 7 bases and J shed 2 bases, with 12 bases lying between them.

This CDR3 reads CATRQAPGSPLHF. CDR3 coding DNA: TGTGCCACTCGACAGGCTCCAGGGTCACCCCTCCACTTT. The genes are TRBV7-8 and TRBJ1-6; TRBD1 might be the D (6 bases). CDR1 and CDR2 from the germline V gene are SGHVS and FQNEAQ. The CDR3 is 13 amino acids. Trimming cost V 10 bases and J 10 bases, with 17 bases left between them.

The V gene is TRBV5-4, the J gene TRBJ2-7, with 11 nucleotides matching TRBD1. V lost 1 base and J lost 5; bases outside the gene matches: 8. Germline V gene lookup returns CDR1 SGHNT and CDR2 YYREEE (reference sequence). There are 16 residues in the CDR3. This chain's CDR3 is CASSLSGTGGPNEQYF. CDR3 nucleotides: TGTGCCAGCAGCTTGTCCGGGACAGGGGGTCCAAACGAGCAGTACTTC.

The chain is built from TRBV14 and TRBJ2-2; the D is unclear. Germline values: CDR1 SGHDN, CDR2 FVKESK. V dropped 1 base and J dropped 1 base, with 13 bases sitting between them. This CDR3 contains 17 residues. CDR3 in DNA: TGTGCCAGCAGCCAAGCGCCGTGGAGCGAGAACACCGGGGAGCTGTTTTTT. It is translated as CASSQAPWSENTGELFF.

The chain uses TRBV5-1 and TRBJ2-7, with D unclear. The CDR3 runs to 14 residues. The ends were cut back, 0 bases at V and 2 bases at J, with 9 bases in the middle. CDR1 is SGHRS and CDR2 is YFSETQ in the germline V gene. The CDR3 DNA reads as TGCGCCAGCAGCTTGGCCGCGCAAGCCTACGAGCAGTACTTC. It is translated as CASSLAAQAYEQYF.

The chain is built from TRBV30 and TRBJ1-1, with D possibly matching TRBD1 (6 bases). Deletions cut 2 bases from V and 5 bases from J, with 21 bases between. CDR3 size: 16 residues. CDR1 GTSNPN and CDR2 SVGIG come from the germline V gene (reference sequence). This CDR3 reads CAWSPTRGADGTEAFF. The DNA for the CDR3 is TGTGCCTGGAGTCCCACCCGGGGGGCGGATGGGACTGAAGCTTTCTTT.

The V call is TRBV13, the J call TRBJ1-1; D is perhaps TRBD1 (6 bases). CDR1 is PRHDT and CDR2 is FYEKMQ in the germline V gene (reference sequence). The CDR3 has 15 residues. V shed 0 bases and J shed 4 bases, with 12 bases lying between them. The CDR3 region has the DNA TGTGCCAGCAGCTTAGGGGACAGAAGAGCCACTGAAGCTTTCTTT. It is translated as CASSLGDRRATEAFF.

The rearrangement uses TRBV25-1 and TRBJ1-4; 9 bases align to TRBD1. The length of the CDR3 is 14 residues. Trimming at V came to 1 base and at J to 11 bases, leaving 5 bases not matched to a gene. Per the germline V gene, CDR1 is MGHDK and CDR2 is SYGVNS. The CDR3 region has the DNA TGTGCCAGCAGTGAATTAGGACAGGGGCGTAAACTGTTTTTT. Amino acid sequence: CASSELGQGRKLFF.

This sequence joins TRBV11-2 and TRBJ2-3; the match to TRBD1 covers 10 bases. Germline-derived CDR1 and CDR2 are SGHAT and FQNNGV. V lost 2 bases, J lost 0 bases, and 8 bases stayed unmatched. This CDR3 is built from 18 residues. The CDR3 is CASSLPPGQGMSTDTQYF. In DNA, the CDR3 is TGTGCCAGCAGCTTACCACCGGGACAGGGGATGAGCACAGATACGCAGTATTTT.

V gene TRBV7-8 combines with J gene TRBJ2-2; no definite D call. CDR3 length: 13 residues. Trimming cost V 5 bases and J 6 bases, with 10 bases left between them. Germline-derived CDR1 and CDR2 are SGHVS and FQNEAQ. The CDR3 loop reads CASSPGAAGELFF. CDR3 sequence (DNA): TGTGCCAGCAGCCCCGGTGCGGCCGGGGAGCTGTTTTTT.

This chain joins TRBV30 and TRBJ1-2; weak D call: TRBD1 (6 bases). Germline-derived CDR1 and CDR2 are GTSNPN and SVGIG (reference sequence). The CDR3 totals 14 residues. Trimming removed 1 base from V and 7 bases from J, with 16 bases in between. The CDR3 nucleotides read TGTGCCTGGAGTGGAGGCAGGGGCGAGGGTGGCTACACCTTC. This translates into CAWSGGRGEGGYTF. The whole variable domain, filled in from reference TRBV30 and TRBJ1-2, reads SQTIHQWPATLVQPVGSPLSLECTVEGTSNPNLYWYRQAAGRGLQLLFYSVGIGQISSEVPQNLSASRPQDRQFILSSKKLLLSDSGFYLCAWSGGRGEGGYTFGSGTRLTVV.

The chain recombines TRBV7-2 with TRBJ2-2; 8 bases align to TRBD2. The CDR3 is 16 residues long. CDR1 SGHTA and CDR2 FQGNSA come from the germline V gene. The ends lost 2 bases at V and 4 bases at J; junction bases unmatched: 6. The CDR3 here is CASSLRGGPSTGELFF. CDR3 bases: TGTGCCAGCAGCTTACGGGGGGGGCCCTCCACCGGGGAGCTGTTTTTT.

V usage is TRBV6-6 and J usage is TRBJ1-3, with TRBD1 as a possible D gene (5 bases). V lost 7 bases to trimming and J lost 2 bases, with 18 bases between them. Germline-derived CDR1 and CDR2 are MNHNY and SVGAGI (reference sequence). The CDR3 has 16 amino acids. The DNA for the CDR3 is TGTGCCAGCACCCGGACGGGGGTTGTCACTGGAAACACCATATATTTT. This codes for CASTRTGVVTGNTIYF.

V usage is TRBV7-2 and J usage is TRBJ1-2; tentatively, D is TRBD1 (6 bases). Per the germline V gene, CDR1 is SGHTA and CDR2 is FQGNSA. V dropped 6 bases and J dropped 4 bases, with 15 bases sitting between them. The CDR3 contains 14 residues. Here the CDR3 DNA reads TGTGCCAGCAGGGCAGGGGTTATGGGCTATGGCTACACCTTC. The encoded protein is CASRAGVMGYGYTF.

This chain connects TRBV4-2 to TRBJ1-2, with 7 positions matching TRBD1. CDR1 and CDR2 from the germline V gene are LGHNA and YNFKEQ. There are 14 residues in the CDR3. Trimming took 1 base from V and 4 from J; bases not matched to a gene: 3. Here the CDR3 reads CASSQATGAYGYTF. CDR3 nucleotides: TGTGCCAGCAGCCAAGCCACAGGGGCCTATGGCTACACCTTC.